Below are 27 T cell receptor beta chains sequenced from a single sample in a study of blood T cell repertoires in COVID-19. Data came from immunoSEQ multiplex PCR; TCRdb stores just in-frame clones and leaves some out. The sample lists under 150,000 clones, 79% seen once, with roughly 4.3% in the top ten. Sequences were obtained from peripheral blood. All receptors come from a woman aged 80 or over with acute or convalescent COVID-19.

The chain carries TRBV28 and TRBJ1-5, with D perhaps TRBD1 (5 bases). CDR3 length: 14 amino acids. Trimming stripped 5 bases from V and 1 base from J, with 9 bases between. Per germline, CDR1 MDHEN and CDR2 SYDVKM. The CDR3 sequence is CASSRRQSNQPQHF. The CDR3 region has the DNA TGTGCCAGCAGTCGTCGACAGAGCAATCAGCCCCAGCATTTT.

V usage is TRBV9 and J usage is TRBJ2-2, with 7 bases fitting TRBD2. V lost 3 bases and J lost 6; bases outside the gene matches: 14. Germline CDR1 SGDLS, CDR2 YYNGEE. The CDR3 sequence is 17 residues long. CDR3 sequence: CASSAREGRLAPGELFF. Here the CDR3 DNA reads TGTGCCAGCAGCGCTAGGGAGGGCAGACTTGCACCCGGGGAGCTGTTTTTT.

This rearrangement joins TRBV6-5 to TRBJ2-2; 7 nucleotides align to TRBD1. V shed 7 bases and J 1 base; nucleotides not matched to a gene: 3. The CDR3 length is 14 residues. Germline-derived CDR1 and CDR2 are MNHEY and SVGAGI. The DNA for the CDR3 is TGTGCCAGCACCAGGACAGGGAACACCGGGGAGCTGTTTTTT. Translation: CASTRTGNTGELFF.

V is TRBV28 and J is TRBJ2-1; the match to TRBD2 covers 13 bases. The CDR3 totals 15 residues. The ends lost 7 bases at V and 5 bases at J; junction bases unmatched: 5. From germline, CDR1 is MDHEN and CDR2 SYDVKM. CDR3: CASTQGLAGDNEQFF. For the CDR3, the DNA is TGTGCCAGCACCCAAGGACTAGCGGGAGACAATGAGCAGTTCTTC.

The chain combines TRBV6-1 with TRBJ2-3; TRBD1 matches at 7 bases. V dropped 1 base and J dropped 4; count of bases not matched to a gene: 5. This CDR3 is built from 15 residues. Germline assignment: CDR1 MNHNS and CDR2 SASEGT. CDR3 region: CASSEVTGPPDTQYF. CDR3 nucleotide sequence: TGTGCCAGCAGTGAAGTGACAGGGCCCCCAGATACGCAGTATTTT.

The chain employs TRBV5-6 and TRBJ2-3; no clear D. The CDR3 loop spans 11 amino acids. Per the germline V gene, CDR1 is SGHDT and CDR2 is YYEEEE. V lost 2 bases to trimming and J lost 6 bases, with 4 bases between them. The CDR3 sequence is CASSFRDTQYF. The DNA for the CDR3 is TGTGCCAGCAGCTTCCGGGATACGCAGTATTTT.

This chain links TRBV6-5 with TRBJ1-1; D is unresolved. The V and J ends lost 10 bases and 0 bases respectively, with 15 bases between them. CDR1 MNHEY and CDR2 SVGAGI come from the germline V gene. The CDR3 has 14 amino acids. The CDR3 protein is CATRLTTMNTEAFF. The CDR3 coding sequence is TGTGCCACCAGACTAACAACCATGAACACTGAAGCTTTCTTT.

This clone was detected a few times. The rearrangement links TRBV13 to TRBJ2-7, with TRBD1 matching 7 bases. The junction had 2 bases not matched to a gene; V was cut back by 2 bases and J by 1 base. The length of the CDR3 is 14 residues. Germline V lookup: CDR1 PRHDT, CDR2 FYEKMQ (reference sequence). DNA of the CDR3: TGTGCCAGCAGCTTATACAGGGGATCCTACGAGCAGTACTTC. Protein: CASSLYRGSYEQYF.

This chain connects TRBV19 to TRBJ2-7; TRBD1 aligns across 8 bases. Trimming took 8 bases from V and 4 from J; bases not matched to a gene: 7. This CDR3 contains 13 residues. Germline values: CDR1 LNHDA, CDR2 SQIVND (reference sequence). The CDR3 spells CASQRTGMYEQYF. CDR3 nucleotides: TGTGCCAGTCAGAGGACAGGGATGTACGAGCAGTACTTC.

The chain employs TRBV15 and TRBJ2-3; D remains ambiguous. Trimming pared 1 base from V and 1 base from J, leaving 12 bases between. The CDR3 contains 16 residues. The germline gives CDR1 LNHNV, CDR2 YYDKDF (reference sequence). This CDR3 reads CATSRGRRVGTDTQYF. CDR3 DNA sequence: TGTGCCACCAGCAGAGGGCGCCGGGTTGGCACAGATACGCAGTATTTT.

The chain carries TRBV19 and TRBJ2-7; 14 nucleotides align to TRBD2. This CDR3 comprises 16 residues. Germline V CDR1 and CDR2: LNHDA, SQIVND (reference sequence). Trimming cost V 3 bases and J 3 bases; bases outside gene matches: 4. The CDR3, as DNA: TGTGCCAGTAGTATCGGGACTAGCGGGAGATTCTACGAGCAGTACTTC. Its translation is CASSIGTSGRFYEQYF.

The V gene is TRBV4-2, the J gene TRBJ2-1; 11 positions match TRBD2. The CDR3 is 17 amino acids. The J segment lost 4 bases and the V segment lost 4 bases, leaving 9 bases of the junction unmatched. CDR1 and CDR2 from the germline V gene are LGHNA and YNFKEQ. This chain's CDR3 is CASSPTAGLAAYNEQFF. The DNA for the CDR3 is TGTGCCAGCAGCCCTACCGCGGGACTAGCGGCTTACAATGAGCAGTTCTTC.

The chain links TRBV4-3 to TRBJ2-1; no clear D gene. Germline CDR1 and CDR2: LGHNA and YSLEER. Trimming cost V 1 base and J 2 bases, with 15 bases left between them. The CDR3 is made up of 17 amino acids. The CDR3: CASSQAPLVGAYNEQFF. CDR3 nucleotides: TGCGCCAGCAGCCAAGCCCCTCTAGTAGGCGCCTACAATGAGCAGTTCTTC.

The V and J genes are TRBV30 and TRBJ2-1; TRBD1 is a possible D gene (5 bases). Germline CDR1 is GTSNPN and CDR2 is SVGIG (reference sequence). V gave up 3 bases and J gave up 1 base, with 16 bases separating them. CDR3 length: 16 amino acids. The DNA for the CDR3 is TGTGCCTGGAGCGACCCAAGGGCAGGGTCCTACAATGAGCAGTTCTTC. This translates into CAWSDPRAGSYNEQFF.

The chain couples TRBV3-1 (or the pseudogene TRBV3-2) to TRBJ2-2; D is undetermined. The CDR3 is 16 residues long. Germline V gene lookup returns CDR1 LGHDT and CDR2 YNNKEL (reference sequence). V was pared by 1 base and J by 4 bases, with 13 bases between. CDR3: CASSQVLPGFTGELFF. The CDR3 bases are TGTGCCAGCAGCCAAGTTTTGCCGGGTTTCACCGGGGAGCTGTTTTTT.

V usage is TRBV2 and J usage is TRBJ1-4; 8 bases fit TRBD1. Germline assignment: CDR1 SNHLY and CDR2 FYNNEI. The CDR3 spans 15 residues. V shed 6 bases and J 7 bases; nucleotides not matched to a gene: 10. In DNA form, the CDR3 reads TGTGCCAGCAGCTCAGGAGGACAGGGCATTGAAAAACTGTTTTTT. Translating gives CASSSGGQGIEKLFF.

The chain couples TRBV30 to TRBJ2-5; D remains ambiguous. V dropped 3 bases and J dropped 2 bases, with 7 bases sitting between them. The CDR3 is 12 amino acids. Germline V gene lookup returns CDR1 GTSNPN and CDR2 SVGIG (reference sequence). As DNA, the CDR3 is TGTGCCTGGAGACCACTGCAAGAGACCCAGTACTTC. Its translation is CAWRPLQETQYF.

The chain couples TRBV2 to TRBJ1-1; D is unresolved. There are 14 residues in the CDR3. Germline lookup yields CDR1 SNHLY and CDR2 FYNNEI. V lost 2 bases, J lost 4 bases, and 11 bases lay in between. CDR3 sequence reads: CASSEMSTPTEAFF. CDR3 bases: TGTGCCAGCAGTGAAATGTCGACACCCACTGAAGCTTTCTTT.

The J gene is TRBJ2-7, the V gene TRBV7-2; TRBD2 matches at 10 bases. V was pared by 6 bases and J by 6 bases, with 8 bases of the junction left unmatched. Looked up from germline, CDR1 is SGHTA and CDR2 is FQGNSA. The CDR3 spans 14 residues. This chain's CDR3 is CASRISGGLGEQYF. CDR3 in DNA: TGTGCCAGCAGGATTAGCGGGGGGTTGGGCGAGCAGTACTTC.

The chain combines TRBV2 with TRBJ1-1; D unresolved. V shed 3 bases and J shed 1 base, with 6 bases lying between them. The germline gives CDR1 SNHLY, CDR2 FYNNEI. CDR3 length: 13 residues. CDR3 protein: CASSDNPNTEAFF. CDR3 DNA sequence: TGTGCCAGCAGTGATAATCCGAACACTGAAGCTTTCTTT.

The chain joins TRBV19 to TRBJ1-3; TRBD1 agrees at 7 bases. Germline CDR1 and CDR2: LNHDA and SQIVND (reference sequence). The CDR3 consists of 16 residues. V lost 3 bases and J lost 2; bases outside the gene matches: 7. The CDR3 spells CASSILTGKAGNTIYF. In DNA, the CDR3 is TGTGCCAGTAGTATTCTGACAGGGAAAGCTGGAAACACCATATATTTT.

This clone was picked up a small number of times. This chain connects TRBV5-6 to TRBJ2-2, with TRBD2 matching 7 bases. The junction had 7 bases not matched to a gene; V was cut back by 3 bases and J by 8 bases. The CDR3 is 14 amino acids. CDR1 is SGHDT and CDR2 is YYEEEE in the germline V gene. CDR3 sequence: CASSSGGTQGELFF. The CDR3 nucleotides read TGTGCCAGCAGCTCCGGGGGGACTCAAGGGGAGCTGTTTTTT.

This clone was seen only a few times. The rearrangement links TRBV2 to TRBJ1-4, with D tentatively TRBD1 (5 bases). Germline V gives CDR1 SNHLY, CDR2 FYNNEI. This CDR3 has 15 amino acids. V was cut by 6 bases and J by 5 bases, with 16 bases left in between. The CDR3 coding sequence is TGTGCCAGCAGCCGACCAGGGTCCTCAAATGAAAAACTGTTTTTT. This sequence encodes CASSRPGSSNEKLFF.

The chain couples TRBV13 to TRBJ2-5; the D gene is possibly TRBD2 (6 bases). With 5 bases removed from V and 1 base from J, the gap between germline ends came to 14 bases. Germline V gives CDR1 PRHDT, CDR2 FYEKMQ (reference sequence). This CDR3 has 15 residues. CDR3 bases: TGTGCCAGCAGCCCCCAACGCGGGGTCCAAGAGACCCAGTACTTC. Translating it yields CASSPQRGVQETQYF.

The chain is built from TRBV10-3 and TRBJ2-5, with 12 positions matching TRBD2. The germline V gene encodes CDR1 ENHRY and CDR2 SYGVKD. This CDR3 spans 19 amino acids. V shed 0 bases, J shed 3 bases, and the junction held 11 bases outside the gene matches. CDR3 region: CAISESSSGRARKKETQYF. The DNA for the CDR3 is TGTGCCATCAGTGAGTCGTCTAGCGGGAGGGCCCGTAAAAAAGAGACCCAGTACTTC.

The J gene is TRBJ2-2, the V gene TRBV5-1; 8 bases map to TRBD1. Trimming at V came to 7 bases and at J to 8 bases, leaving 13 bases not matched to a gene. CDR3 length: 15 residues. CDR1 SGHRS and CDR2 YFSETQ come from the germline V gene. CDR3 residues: CASAPQGGEAGELFF. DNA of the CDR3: TGCGCCAGCGCCCCACAGGGGGGAGAGGCAGGGGAGCTGTTTTTT.

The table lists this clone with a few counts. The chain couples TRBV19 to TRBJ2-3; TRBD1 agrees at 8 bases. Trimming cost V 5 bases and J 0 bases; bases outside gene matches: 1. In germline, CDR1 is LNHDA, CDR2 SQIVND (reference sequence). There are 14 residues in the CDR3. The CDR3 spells CASSQGASTDTQYF. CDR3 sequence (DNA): TGTGCCAGTAGTCAGGGGGCTAGCACAGATACGCAGTATTTT.